This TCR beta chain was identified in a study of blood T cell repertoires in COVID-19. Data came from immunoSEQ multiplex PCR; TCRdb stores just in-frame clones and leaves some out. The table shows over 120,000 clones, with around nine tenths occurring only once. V lost 0 bases to trimming and J lost 0 bases, with 15 bases between them. CDR1 ENHRY and CDR2 SYGVKD come from the germline V gene. This CDR3 spans 17 amino acids. This clonotype originated in a human donor in a cohort sampled during active COVID-19. The chain uses TRBV10-3 and TRBJ2-7; TRBD2 might be the D (7 bases). The sequencing sample was made of peripheral blood. The CDR3 protein is CAISESLAGASSYEQYF. In DNA, the CDR3 is TGTGCCATCAGTGAGTCCCTCGCGGGGGCATCCTCCTACGAGCAGTACTTC.